One T cell receptor beta chain is described in this entry. The antigen is undetermined. V dropped 3 bases and J dropped 5 bases, with 10 bases sitting between them. The V gene's germline CDR1 is SGHTA and CDR2 FQGTGA. This CDR3 has 13 amino acids. The sample comes from a study of long-term antiretroviral therapy in people with HIV. Study conclusions and caveats: Records did not include ART adherence, viral resistance or therapy changes. Across all time points, the repertoire was dominated by clones that expanded before ART.

Running of the v3.0 immunoSEQ assay took place at survey level. Sequencing was performed with immunoSEQ multiplex PCR; in TCRdb, only in-frame clones are kept and a portion is missing. The repertoire includes 23,000 or so clones, roughly 80% of them detected once, and 5% to 7% sits in the top ten. The chain employs TRBV7-3 and TRBJ2-5, with D possibly being TRBD1 or TRBD2 (5 bases each). This TCR was recovered from a woman younger than 45 with HIV. The sequenced sample was unsorted PBMCs, obtained 0.2 years after starting antiretroviral therapy. CDR3 region: CASSLGTVETQYF. CDR3 DNA: TGTGCCAGCAGCTTGGGGACGGTCGAGACCCAGTACTTC.